The 18 T cell receptor beta chains below all came from one sample that was sequenced in a study of cytomegalovirus exposure and HLA in healthy donors. The protocol was immunoSEQ multiplex PCR, while the TCRdb copy is restricted to in-frame clones and leaves out a portion. The sample records about 180,000 clones, 75% to 90% being singletons. Sequenced sample: PBMCs. The source is a man aged 18 to 29 in good health and CMV-seropositive.

V is TRBV9 and J is TRBJ1-3; 7 bases fit TRBD1. CDR3 length equals 16 residues. Germline V gene data show CDR1 as SGDLS and CDR2 as YYNGEE. J gave up 3 bases and V 3 bases, and 9 bases lay outside the gene matches. Written as DNA, the CDR3 is TGTGCCAGCAGCGGAACTACAGGGGCTTTTGGAAACACCATATATTTT. It codes for CASSGTTGAFGNTIYF.

This sequence joins TRBV6-1 and TRBJ2-1; TRBD2 matches 7 bases. Germline-derived CDR1 and CDR2 are MNHNS and SASEGT. CDR3 length: 11 residues. The CDR3 spells CGGGRVNEQFF. CDR3 bases: TGTGGGGGGGGGAGGGTCAATGAGCAGTTCTTC.

The chain couples TRBV27 to TRBJ1-5, with 8 bases fitting TRBD1. Germline CDR1 reads MNHEY; CDR2 reads SMNVEV (reference sequence). The V segment lost 8 bases and the J segment 0 bases; nucleotides outside the gene matches: 6. The CDR3 consists of 15 residues. In DNA form, the CDR3 reads TGTGCCAGCGGTATACAGGGGGATAGCAATCAGCCCCAGCATTTT. Translating gives CASGIQGDSNQPQHF.

The chain joins TRBV9 to TRBJ2-4, with TRBD1 as a possible D gene (6 bases). CDR3 length: 17 residues. V dropped 0 bases and J dropped 8 bases, with 21 bases sitting between them. The germline V gene has CDR1 SGDLS and CDR2 YYNGEE. CDR3 in amino acids: CASSVGSGPGARDIQYF. As DNA, the CDR3 is TGTGCCAGCAGCGTAGGCTCAGGTCCAGGGGCCAGGGACATTCAGTACTTC.

The chain joins TRBV5-1 to TRBJ2-3; TRBD2 might be the D (6 bases). CDR1 and CDR2 from the germline V gene are SGHRS and YFSETQ. V lost 0 bases, J lost 2 bases, and 10 bases lay in between. The CDR3 spans 15 residues. CDR3 nucleotides: TGCGCCAGCAGCTTGGAGGACTACCCCACAGATACGCAGTATTTT. This codes for CASSLEDYPTDTQYF.

The chain recombines TRBV7-2 with TRBJ1-2; TRBD1 might be the D (6 bases). Per the germline V gene, CDR1 is SGHTA and CDR2 is FQGNSA. Trimming pared 5 bases from V and 6 bases from J, leaving 16 bases between. CDR3 length: 14 residues. As DNA, the CDR3 is TGTGCCAGCAGCCAATATCTCACAGGGAATGGCTACACCTTC. Protein product: CASSQYLTGNGYTF.

The V gene is TRBV11-3, the J gene TRBJ2-3, with a possible D match to TRBD1 (5 bases). The CDR3 loop spans 14 amino acids. V was pared by 8 bases and J by 3 bases, with 15 bases between. Germline-derived CDR1 and CDR2 are SGHNT and YENEEA. The CDR3 loop reads CASGATPGTDTQYF. The CDR3, as DNA: TGTGCCAGCGGGGCAACCCCAGGGACAGATACGCAGTATTTT.

The chain has TRBV27 and TRBJ1-2; D perhaps matches TRBD1 (5 bases). Trimming removed 5 bases at V and 7 bases at J, with 11 bases between. Germline CDR1 MNHEY, CDR2 SMNVEV (reference sequence). This CDR3 has 12 residues. CDR3 protein: CASSPIQGGYTF. CDR3 nucleotides: TGTGCCAGCAGTCCTATCCAGGGTGGCTACACCTTC.

A note on this clone: The junction departs from the called germline gene at one end, perhaps through a read error. The chain is built from TRBV7-7 and TRBJ2-2; no definite D call. Germline lookup yields CDR1 SSHAT and CDR2 FNYEAQ (reference sequence). The CDR3 is 16 amino acids. The CDR3: CASSLTPPGNTGELFF. CDR3 in DNA: TGTGCTAGCAGCCTAACCCCCCCAGGGAACACCGGGGAGCTGTTTTTT.

This chain links TRBV2 with TRBJ2-5; D gene ambiguous. Germline V gene lookup returns CDR1 SNHLY and CDR2 FYNNEI. V dropped 4 bases and J dropped 3 bases, with 15 bases sitting between them. The CDR3 is 15 residues long. The CDR3 nucleotides read TGTGCCAGCAGTGGAACCCTGACTGCAGAAGAGACCCAGTACTTC. Amino acids: CASSGTLTAEETQYF.

This clone was found once. The chain uses TRBV29-1 and TRBJ2-7; 9 bases match TRBD2. The CDR3 sequence is 13 residues long. The germline V gene has CDR1 SQVTM and CDR2 ANQGSEA. The trim removed 3 bases at V and 2 bases at J, leaving 2 bases unmatched. The CDR3 loop is CSVDLAGTYEQYF. Here the CDR3 DNA reads TGCAGCGTTGATCTAGCGGGAACCTACGAGCAGTACTTC.

The gene calls are TRBV28 and TRBJ2-5, with TRBD2 matching over 13 bases. Germline assignment: CDR1 MDHEN and CDR2 SYDVKM. The CDR3 has 16 residues. V trimming: 3 bases; J trimming: 4 bases; junction bases outside the gene matches: 5. CDR3 in DNA: TGTGCCAGCAGTTTCATACTAGCGGGGGGGCCAGAGACCCAGTACTTC. It specifies CASSFILAGGPETQYF. Combining the CDR3 with reference TRBV28 and TRBJ2-5 gives the whole variable domain DVKVTQSSRYLVKRTGEKVFLECVQDMDHENMFWYRQDPGLGLRLIYFSYDVKMKEKGDIPEGYSVSREKKERFSLILESASTNQTSMYLCASSFILAGGPETQYFGPGTRLLVL.

This clone was detected once. The chain recombines TRBV4-1 with TRBJ2-7, with 7 positions matching TRBD1. V shed 4 bases, J shed 5 bases, and the junction held 5 bases outside the gene matches. The CDR3 runs 13 residues. Germline-derived CDR1 and CDR2 are MGHRA and YSYEKL. CDR3 residues: CASSLFRGNEQYF. Written as DNA, the CDR3 is TGCGCCAGCAGCCTTTTCAGGGGGAACGAGCAGTACTTC.

A remark on this clone: A much larger clone sits a single nucleotide away, making a read error possible. The chain uses TRBV7-9 and TRBJ1-2; 8 nucleotides match TRBD1. Per the germline V gene, CDR1 is SEHNR and CDR2 is FQNEAQ (reference sequence). This CDR3 spans 13 amino acids. J lost 3 bases, V lost 5 bases, and 2 bases had no gene match. The CDR3 loop reads CASSQQGDYGYTF. DNA for the CDR3: TGTGCCAGCAGCCAACAGGGGGACTATGGCTACACCTTC.

Here the CDR3 reads CASSSPGQDIQYF. The CDR3 DNA reads TGTGCCAGCAGCTCCCCGGGACAGGACATTCAGTACTTC. The V gene is TRBV27, the J gene TRBJ2-4; 8 bases match TRBD1. There are 13 residues in the CDR3. The J segment lost 8 bases and the V segment lost 6 bases, leaving 6 bases of the junction unmatched. Per the germline V gene, CDR1 is MNHEY and CDR2 is SMNVEV (reference sequence).

V gene TRBV9 combines with J gene TRBJ2-7, with D maybe TRBD1 (5 bases). The CDR3 is 15 amino acids. Germline lookup yields CDR1 SGDLS and CDR2 YYNGEE. Trimming pared 2 bases from V and 2 bases from J, leaving 14 bases between. In DNA form, the CDR3 reads TGTGCCAGCAGCGTTGGGTCAGGGCACACCTACGAGCAGTACTTC. It encodes CASSVGSGHTYEQYF.

This sequence joins TRBV6-6 and TRBJ1-3; 7 nucleotides match TRBD1. Germline-derived CDR1 and CDR2 are MNHNY and SVGAGI (reference sequence). V trimming: 6 bases; J trimming: 1 base; junction bases outside the gene matches: 0. The CDR3 extends over 13 amino acids. CDR3 sequence reads: CASRGQSGNTIYF. In nucleotides, the CDR3 is TGTGCCAGCAGGGGACAGTCTGGAAACACCATATATTTT.

V gene TRBV27 combines with J gene TRBJ2-7; D not resolved. There are 13 residues in the CDR3. CDR1 is MNHEY and CDR2 is SMNVEV in the germline V gene (reference sequence). Trimming took off 6 bases at V and 0 bases at J, with 9 bases between the two ends. The CDR3 protein is CASSPGASYEQYF. In DNA, the CDR3 is TGTGCCAGCAGCCCTGGAGCCTCCTACGAGCAGTACTTC.